This T cell receptor (beta chain) was documented in a study of blood T cell repertoires in COVID-19. The protocol was immunoSEQ multiplex PCR, while the TCRdb copy is restricted to in-frame clones and leaves out a portion. The sample yields a few hundred thousand clones, around 90% seen once. Germline V gene lookup returns CDR1 SGHDT and CDR2 YYEEEE. The length of the CDR3 is 16 residues. The V end was cut by 1 base, the J end by 6 bases, with 16 bases between. The chain joins TRBV5-6 to TRBJ2-2, with D possibly TRBD2 on 6 matching bases. Sequenced input: peripheral blood. The TCR was taken from a person between 18 and 30 years old with COVID-19, enrolled during active disease. The CDR3 spells CASSLWRGRSPGELFF. In DNA form, the CDR3 reads TGTGCCAGCAGCTTGTGGAGGGGCCGGTCCCCCGGGGAGCTGTTTTTT. The full variable domain, with the rest looked up from reference TRBV5-6 and TRBJ2-2, is DAGVTQSPTHLIKTRGQQVTLRCSPKSGHDTVSWYQQALGQGPQFIFQYYEEEERQRGNFPDRFSGHQFPNYSSELNVNALLLGDSALYLCASSLWRGRSPGELFFGEGSRLTVL.